This TCR beta chain was captured by sequencing in a study of shared clonotypes between healthy human individuals. Study results and limitations: Generation probability values for non-shared clonotypes were lower than those for clonotypes shared by all four donors.

Only in-frame clones appear in the TCRdb table, and some are missing; sequencing was by immunoSEQ multiplex PCR. The sample yields some 2,000,000 clones, under 97% seen once. This clone was counted a single time. Its antigen is not identified. This sequence was found in a man aged 18-30 years in good health. The sequenced sample consisted of naive CD4+ T cells sorted from blood. Indicated subset: CD45RA+ positively selected.

CDR3 loop: CASSIQYGYTF. Here the CDR3 DNA reads TGTGCCAGCAGTATACAGTATGGCTACACCTTC. This chain connects TRBV28 to TRBJ1-2, with D unresolved. CDR1 is MDHEN and CDR2 is SYDVKM in the germline V gene. The CDR3 is made up of 11 amino acids. The germline V and J ends were trimmed by 5 bases and 5 bases, with 6 bases remaining between them.